This record looks at one T cell receptor beta chain sequence and its context. This entry comes from a study of shared clonotypes between healthy human individuals. Tens of millions of PBMCs served as the genomic DNA source for unsorted samples. Measured with immunoSEQ multiplex PCR; TCRdb has only the in-frame clones, and not every one. Of roughly 500,000 clones in the sample, 60% to 85% were seen once. Trimming pared 0 bases from V and 4 bases from J, leaving 10 bases between. The CDR3 loop spans 15 amino acids. Germline CDR1 SGDLS, CDR2 YYNGEE. This rearrangement joins TRBV9 to TRBJ2-2; D might be TRBD1 (6 bases). Sequenced material: PBMCs. This TCR was sampled from a middle-aged woman in good health. Some clones in this sample may be carry-over from other donors' samples. Here the CDR3 reads CASSVGDRLTGELFF. DNA of the CDR3: TGTGCCAGCAGCGTAGGAGACAGGCTCACCGGGGAGCTGTTTTTT.